This T cell receptor beta chain was identified in a study of CD8+CD57+ T cells in acquired aplastic anemia. Study background: Mean DNA quantity obtained from sorted CD4+ and CD8+ cells was around 3.2 ug. General study findings and limits: Both patients and controls carried the same twenty-nine CD8+ CDR3 sequences. CD8+ Simpson's diversity in patients was not significantly different from that in controls.

Sequencing was done on patients that had shown CD8+CD57+ cell expansion by flow cytometry. Among the patients, all had severe acquired aplastic anemia. Unmatched junction bases numbered 9, after V lost 3 bases and J lost 1 base. Germline loops: CDR1 SGHRS, CDR2 YFSETQ. There are 16 residues in the CDR3. TCR beta VDJ combinations and CDR3 sequences were profiled from genomic DNA. TCRdb reprocessed the reads via MiXCR and lists one record per CDR3 protein. The table includes around 200,000 distinct CDR3 sequences, 48% detected once. This clonotype turned up a few times. Its antigen is not identified. This clonotype was obtained from a human donor with aplastic anemia. The sequencing input was sorted CD4+, CD8+, or CD8+CD57+ T cells (not recorded which) from PBMCs. The chain recombines TRBV5-1 with TRBJ1-1, with TRBD1 matching over 7 bases. Written as DNA, the CDR3 is TGCGCCAGCAGCTGGGGCCACGGGACAGCGAACACTGAAGCTTTCTTT. Its translation: CASSWGHGTANTEAFF.